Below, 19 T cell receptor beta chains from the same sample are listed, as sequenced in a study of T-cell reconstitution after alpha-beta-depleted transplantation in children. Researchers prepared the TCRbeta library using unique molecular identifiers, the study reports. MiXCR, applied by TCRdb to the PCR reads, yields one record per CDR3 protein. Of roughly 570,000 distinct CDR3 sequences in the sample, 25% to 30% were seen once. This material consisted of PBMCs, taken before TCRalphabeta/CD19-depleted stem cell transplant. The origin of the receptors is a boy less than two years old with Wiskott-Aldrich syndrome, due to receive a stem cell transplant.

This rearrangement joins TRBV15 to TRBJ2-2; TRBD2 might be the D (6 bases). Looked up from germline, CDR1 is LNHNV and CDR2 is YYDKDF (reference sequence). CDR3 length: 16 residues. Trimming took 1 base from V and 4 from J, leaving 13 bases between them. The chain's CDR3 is CATSRVAGIITGELFF. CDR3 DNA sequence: TGTGCCACCAGCAGAGTCGCGGGAATCATCACCGGGGAGCTGTTTTTT.

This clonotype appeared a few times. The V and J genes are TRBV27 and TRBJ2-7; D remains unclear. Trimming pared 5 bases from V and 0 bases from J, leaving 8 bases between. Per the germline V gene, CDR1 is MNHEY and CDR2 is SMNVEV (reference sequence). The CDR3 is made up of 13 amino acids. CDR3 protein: CASSLKPSYEQYF. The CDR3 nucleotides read TGTGCCAGCAGTCTGAAACCCTCCTACGAGCAGTACTTC.

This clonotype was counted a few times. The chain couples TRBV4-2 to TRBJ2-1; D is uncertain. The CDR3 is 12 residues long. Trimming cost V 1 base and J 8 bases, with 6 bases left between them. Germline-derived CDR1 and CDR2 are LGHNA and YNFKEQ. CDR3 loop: CASSQVVDEQFF. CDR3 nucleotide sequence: TGTGCCAGCAGCCAAGTGGTCGATGAGCAGTTCTTC.

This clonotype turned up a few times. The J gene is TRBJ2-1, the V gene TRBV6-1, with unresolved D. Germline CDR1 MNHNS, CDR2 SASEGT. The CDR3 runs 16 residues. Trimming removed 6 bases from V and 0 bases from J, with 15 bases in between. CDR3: CASSPLTPSSYNEQFF. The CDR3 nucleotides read TGTGCCAGCAGCCCTCTAACGCCAAGCTCCTACAATGAGCAGTTCTTC.

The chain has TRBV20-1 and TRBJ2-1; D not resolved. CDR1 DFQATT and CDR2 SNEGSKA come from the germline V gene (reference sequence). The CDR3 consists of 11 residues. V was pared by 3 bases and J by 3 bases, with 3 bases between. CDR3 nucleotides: TGCAGTGCTAGTCGCTACAATGAGCAGTTCTTC. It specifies CSASRYNEQFF.

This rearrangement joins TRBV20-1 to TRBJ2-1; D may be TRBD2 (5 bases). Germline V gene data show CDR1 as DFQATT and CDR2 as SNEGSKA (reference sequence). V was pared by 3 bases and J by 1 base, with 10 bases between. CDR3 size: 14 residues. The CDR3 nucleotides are TGCAGTGCTAGTCCAGCGGTTTCCTACAATGAGCAGTTCTTC. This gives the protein CSASPAVSYNEQFF.

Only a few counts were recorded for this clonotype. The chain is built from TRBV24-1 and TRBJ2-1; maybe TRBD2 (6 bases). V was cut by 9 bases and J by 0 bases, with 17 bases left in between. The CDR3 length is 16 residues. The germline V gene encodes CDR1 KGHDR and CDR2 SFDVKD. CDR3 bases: TGTGCCACCGGGGAAGTGCGGGGTAGCTCCTACAATGAGCAGTTCTTC. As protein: CATGEVRGSSYNEQFF.

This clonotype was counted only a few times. The CDR3: CASSFGWQGHNEQFF. The CDR3 nucleotides are TGTGCCAGCAGTTTTGGGTGGCAGGGCCACAATGAGCAGTTCTTC. The V and J genes are TRBV27 and TRBJ2-1; TRBD1 is a possible D gene (5 bases). CDR1 and CDR2 (germline): MNHEY, SMNVEV (reference sequence). The CDR3 runs 15 residues. Deletions cut 3 bases from V and 5 bases from J, with 14 bases between.

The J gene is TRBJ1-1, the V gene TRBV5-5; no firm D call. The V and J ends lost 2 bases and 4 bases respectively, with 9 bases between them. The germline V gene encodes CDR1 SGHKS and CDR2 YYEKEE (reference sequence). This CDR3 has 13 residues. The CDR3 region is CASSFVAGTEAFF. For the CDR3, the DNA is TGTGCCAGCAGCTTCGTGGCGGGCACTGAAGCTTTCTTT.

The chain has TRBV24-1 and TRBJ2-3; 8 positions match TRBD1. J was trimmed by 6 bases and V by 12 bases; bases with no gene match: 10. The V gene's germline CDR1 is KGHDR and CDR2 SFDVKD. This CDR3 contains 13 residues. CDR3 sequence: CASSTGVLDTQYF. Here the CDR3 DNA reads TGTGCCTCTTCGACAGGGGTTCTGGATACGCAGTATTTT.

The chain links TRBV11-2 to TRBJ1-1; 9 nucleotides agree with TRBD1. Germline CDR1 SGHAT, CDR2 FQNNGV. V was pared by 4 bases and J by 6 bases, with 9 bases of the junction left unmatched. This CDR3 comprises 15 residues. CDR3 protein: CASSSPGTGWSEAFF. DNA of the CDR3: TGTGCCAGCAGCTCTCCCGGGACAGGGTGGTCTGAAGCTTTCTTT.

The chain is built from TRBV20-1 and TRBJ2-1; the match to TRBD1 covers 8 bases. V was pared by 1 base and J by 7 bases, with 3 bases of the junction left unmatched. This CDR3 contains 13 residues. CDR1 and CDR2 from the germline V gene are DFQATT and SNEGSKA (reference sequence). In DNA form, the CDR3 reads TGCAGTGCTAGAGGGACAGGGCGTAATGAGCAGTTCTTC. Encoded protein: CSARGTGRNEQFF.

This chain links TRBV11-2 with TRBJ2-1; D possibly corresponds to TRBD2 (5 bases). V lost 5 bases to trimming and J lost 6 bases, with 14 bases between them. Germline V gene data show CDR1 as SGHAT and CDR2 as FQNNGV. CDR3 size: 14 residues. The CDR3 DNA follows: TGTGCCAGCAGCCCCATGGGAGCGACCAATGAGCAGTTCTTC. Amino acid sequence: CASSPMGATNEQFF.

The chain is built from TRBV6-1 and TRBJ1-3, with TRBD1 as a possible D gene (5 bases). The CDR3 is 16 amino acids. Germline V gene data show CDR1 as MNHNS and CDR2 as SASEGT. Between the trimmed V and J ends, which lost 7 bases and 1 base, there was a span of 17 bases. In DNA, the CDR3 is TGTGCCAGCACCCACGGGGTGGGGGGTTCTGGAAACACCATATATTTT. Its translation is CASTHGVGGSGNTIYF.

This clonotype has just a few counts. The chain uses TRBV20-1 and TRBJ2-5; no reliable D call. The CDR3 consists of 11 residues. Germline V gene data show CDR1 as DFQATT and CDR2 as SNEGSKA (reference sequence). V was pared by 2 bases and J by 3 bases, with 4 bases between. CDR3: CSARPEETQYF. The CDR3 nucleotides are TGCAGTGCTAGACCTGAAGAGACCCAGTACTTC.

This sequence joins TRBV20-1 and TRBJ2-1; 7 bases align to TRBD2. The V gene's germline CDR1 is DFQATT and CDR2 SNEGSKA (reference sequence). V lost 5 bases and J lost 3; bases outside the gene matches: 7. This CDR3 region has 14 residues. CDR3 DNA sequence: TGCAGTGCTCCCAAGCGGGAAATCTACAATGAGCAGTTCTTC. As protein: CSAPKREIYNEQFF.

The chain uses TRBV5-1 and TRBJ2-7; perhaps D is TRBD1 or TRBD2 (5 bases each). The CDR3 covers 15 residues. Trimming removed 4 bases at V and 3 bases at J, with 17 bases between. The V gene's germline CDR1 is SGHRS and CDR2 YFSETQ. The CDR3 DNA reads TGCGCCAGCAGCCTATGGGACGGCGCTCGCTACGAGCAGTACTTC. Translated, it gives CASSLWDGARYEQYF. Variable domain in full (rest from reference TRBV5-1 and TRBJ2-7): KAGVTQTPRYLIKTRGQQVTLSCSPISGHRSVSWYQQTPGQGLQFLFEYFSETQRNKGNFPGRFSGRQFSNSRSEMNVSTLELGDSALYLCASSLWDGARYEQYFGPGTRLTVT.

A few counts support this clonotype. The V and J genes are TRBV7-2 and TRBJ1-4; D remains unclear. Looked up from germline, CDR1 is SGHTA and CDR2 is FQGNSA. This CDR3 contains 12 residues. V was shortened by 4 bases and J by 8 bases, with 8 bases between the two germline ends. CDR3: CASSSWGEKLFF. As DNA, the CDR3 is TGTGCCAGCAGCTCCTGGGGAGAAAAACTGTTTTTT.

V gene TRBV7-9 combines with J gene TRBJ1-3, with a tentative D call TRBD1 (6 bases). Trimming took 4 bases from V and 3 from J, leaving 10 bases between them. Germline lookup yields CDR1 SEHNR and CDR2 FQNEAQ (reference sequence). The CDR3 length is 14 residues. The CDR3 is CASSSQGNGNTIYF. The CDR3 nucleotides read TGTGCCAGCAGCTCTCAGGGGAATGGAAACACCATATATTTT. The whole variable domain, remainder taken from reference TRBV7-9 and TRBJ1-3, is DTGVSQNPRHKITKRGQNVTFRCDPISEHNRLYWYRQTLGQGPEFLTYFQNEAQLEKSRLLSDRFSAERPKGSFSTLEIQRTEQGDSAMYLCASSSQGNGNTIYFGEGSWLTVV.